The following is a TCR beta chain sequence with its context. Trimming left V 4 bases short and J 8 bases short, with 26 bases between. Germline lookup yields CDR1 MNHNS and CDR2 SASEGT. This CDR3 has 17 residues. Measured with immunoSEQ multiplex PCR; TCRdb has only the in-frame clones, and not every one. The sample has some 2,000,000 clones, less than 95% seen once. As defined, naive CD8 cells were CD45RO-negative and positively selected for CCR7, with terminally differentiated effector memory CD45RA+ cells excluded. The sample originates from a study of shared clonotypes between healthy human individuals.

Source material: naive CD8+ T cells sorted from blood. The rearrangement joins TRBV6-1 to TRBJ1-2; D might be TRBD1 (6 bases). This receptor was identified in a man aged 18 to 35 in good health. The CDR3 loop is CASSATSGAPVLHGYTF. Here the CDR3 DNA reads TGTGCCAGCAGTGCAACCTCGGGGGCGCCCGTCCTCCACGGCTACACCTTC.